This is a list of T cell receptor beta chains from one sample in a study of blood T cell repertoires in COVID-19. Measured with immunoSEQ multiplex PCR; TCRdb has only the in-frame clones, and not every one. The table shows 110,000 to 150,000 clones, with just over 85% occurring only once. Sample: peripheral blood. These receptors all come from a woman aged 55-69 years with acute or convalescent COVID-19. Both conserved end residues are part of each CDR3.

V,J,CDR3
TRBV19,TRBJ1-3,CASSIARGLLGNTIYF
TRBV5-1,TRBJ2-7,CASSLVLDRGGEQYF
TRBV11-2,TRBJ1-1,CASSFVRQNTEAFF
TRBV4-3,TRBJ1-5,CASSQGFDRDQPQHF
TRBV5-6,TRBJ2-7,CASSLNTQEIYEYF
TRBV30,TRBJ2-7,CAWSVQITYEQYF
TRBV6-5,TRBJ1-1,CASSYSILGGTEAFF
TRBV7-3,TRBJ2-1,CASSASPGQGAREQFF
TRBV18,TRBJ1-5,CASRVAISNQPQHF
TRBV5-1,TRBJ2-3,CASSSEGRGSTDTQYF
TRBV19,TRBJ1-5,CASSIGSPGQQPQHF
TRBV11-2,TRBJ2-3,CASSLVSLESDTQYF
TRBV9,TRBJ2-7,CASSVGDSSYEQYF
TRBV7-2,TRBJ2-2,CASSTEGFTGELFF
TRBV7-8,TRBJ1-6,CASSPGTGHYNSPLHF
TRBV6-5,TRBJ1-5,CASSSGGSLPQHF
TRBV5-4,TRBJ2-1,CATQAGASYNEQFF
TRBV6-2/TRBV6-3,TRBJ2-3,CASSSLLVRGRGDTQYF
TRBV7-3,TRBJ1-4,CASSSSIDIVNEKLFF
TRBV5-1,TRBJ2-1,CASSLPRGGLNYNEQFF
TRBV5-6,TRBJ2-7,CASSFYGTGTYEQYF
TRBV28,TRBJ2-1,CASSPSAGGPGNEQFF
TRBV4-3,TRBJ1-2,CASSQEGTGFGPGYTF
TRBV6-2/TRBV6-3,TRBJ1-5,CASSYDPMRSNQPQHF
TRBV7-9,TRBJ1-2,CASSLDGGALGYTF
TRBV7-2,TRBJ1-6,CASTQGAGSPLHF
TRBV19,TRBJ2-3,CASSMTGLSTDTQYF
TRBV28,TRBJ2-3,CASSFRLAGFTDTQYF
TRBV10-3,TRBJ1-1,CAITSGRAIMNTEAFF
TRBV6-5,TRBJ1-4,CATRRTGAVGEKLFF
TRBV5-1,TRBJ1-4,CASRKYRDRAATNEKLFF
TRBV19,TRBJ2-3,CASRTTGQTDTQYF
TRBV20-1,TRBJ1-2,CSASFYGYTF
TRBV14,TRBJ1-1,CASSLLIGNTEAFF
TRBV7-3,TRBJ1-3,CASSFTGPGNTIYF
TRBV15,TRBJ2-5,CATSVGTFRETQYF
TRBV13,TRBJ2-1,CASSWMRDRYNEQFF
TRBV7-2,TRBJ2-4,CASSFSGGAAKNIQYF
TRBV2,TRBJ2-2,CASSERGAGTGELFF
TRBV7-2,TRBJ1-1,CASKNAGLNTEAFF
TRBV30,TRBJ1-6,CAWEQGNSPLHF
TRBV20-1,TRBJ1-2,CSASGTGGGTYGYTF
TRBV6-5,TRBJ2-5,CASTAGETQYF